The rows below give T cell receptor beta chains drawn from one sample of a study of T cell responses to AZD1222 COVID-19 vaccine. This table comes from immunoSEQ multiplex PCR, and its TCRdb copy is limited to in-frame clones, with some not included. There are around 33,000 clones in the sample; approximately 93% occur only once, and under 50% lies in the top ten. The source material was peripheral blood, sampled on day 0 of AZD1222 vaccination. These TCRs come from an adult in good health. CDR3s include the opening cysteine and the closing phenylalanine or tryptophan.

>TRBV19
CASSIVEGGEYEQYF
>TRBV13
CASSLRMGRISTEAFF
>TRBV2
CASSEVNEQYF
>TRBV7-2
CASSRRTALSGEAFF
>TRBV2
CASRGIQGMTTDTQYF
>TRBV21-1
CASSPKLRGKGTDTQYF
>TRBV9
CASSPGTGFLSSYEQYF
>TRBV4-1
CASSQETGTGANVLTF
>TRBV30
CAWNKGLNTEAFF
>TRBV11-2
CASGLANSPLHF
>TRBV9
CASSATGVVREGEQFF
>TRBV30
CAWTTGGAGNTIYF
>TRBV28
CASSANQPQHF
>TRBV15
CATSNLGAPGNTIYF
>TRBV5-1
CASSLEQGSSPLHF
>TRBV9
CASSVEGSSSGNTIYF
>TRBV6-5
CASRSDRGEGGYTF
>TRBV10-3
CAIWAPNKPSGNTIYF
>TRBV5-7
CASSIDIAYEQYF
>TRBV6-6
CASSYSIQGVYGYTF
>TRBV5-1
CASSLALYNEQFF
>TRBV7-9
CASSFGRPPPFNEKLFF
>TRBV3-1/TRBV3-2
CASSQTGGNSPLHF
>TRBV30
CAWSVLRLTEAFF
>TRBV4-2
CASGERGTDTQYF
>TRBV2
CATGDPDTQYF
>TRBV7-2
CASSLDAHTQYF
>TRBV5-1
CASSLVGSHSGNTIYF
>TRBV1
CTSSQGAGGRIPYNEQFF